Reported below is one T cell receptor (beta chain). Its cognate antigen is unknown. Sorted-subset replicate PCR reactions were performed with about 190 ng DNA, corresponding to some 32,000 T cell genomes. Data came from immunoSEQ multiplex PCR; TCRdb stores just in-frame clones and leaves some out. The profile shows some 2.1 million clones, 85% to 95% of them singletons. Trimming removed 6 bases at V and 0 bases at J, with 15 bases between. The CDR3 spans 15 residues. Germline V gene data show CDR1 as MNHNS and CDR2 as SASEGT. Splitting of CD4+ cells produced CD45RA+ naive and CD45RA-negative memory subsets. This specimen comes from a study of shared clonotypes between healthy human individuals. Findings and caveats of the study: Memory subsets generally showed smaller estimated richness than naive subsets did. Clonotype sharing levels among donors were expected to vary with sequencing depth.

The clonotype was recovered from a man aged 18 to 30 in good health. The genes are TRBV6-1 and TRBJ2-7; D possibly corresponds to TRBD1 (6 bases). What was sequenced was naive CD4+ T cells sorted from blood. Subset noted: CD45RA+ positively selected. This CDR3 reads CASSSDRLSSYEQYF. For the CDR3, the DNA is TGTGCCAGCAGCTCAGACAGGTTAAGCTCCTACGAGCAGTACTTC.